These 9 T cell receptor beta chains were all obtained from the same sample, sequenced in a study of shared clonotypes between healthy human individuals. Repertoires were generated with immunoSEQ multiplex PCR, while TCRdb's copy carries only in-frame clones and drops some. There are a few million clones in the sample; around 93% occur only once, and 0.37% lies in the top ten. Input material: naive CD4+ T cells from PBMCs. As for subset: CD45RA+ positively selected. Source of these receptors: a man aged 18 to 29 in good health. Some clones in this sample may be carry-over from other donors' samples.

The rearrangement links TRBV19 to TRBJ2-4; D remains ambiguous. The CDR3 totals 19 residues. Germline CDR1 is LNHDA and CDR2 is SQIVND (reference sequence). V lost 10 bases and J lost 1, with 29 bases in between. The chain's CDR3 is CATPLDYALLSGAKNIQYF. CDR3 coding DNA: TGTGCCACCCCGCTAGATTATGCCCTCCTAAGTGGGGCCAAAAACATTCAGTACTTC.

For this clone: Other DNA sequences of this sample code for an identical CDR3. This sequence joins TRBV18 and TRBJ2-2; unclear D gene. Per germline, CDR1 KGHSH and CDR2 LQKENI. Trimming stripped 0 bases from V and 6 bases from J, with 8 bases between. The CDR3 is 14 amino acids. CDR3 sequence: CASSPPGRSGELFF. CDR3 in DNA: TGTGCCAGCTCACCACCGGGAAGATCCGGGGAGCTGTTTTTT.

The V and J genes are TRBV5-1 and TRBJ2-7; perhaps TRBD2 as D (6 bases). CDR1 and CDR2 (germline): SGHRS, YFSETQ. The CDR3 totals 13 residues. Trimming removed 0 bases at V and 6 bases at J, with 10 bases between. The CDR3 nucleotides are TGCGCCAGCAGCTTGGGACTAGTTGGCGAGCAGTACTTC. Protein: CASSLGLVGEQYF.

The rearrangement joins TRBV29-1 to TRBJ2-7; the match to TRBD1 covers 7 bases. Germline V gene lookup returns CDR1 SQVTM and CDR2 ANQGSEA. Unmatched junction bases numbered 6, after V lost 4 bases and J lost 3 bases. This CDR3 comprises 13 residues. In DNA form, the CDR3 reads TGCAGCGTTGCCGACAGGGACCTCTACGAGCAGTACTTC. The encoded protein is CSVADRDLYEQYF.

The sample holds one count of this clone. Other DNA sequences in this sample translate to the same CDR3. The chain uses TRBV5-4 and TRBJ1-5, with D unresolved. The V gene's germline CDR1 is SGHNT and CDR2 YYREEE (reference sequence). V lost 2 bases, J lost 7 bases, and 10 bases lay in between. CDR3 size: 13 residues. CDR3 residues: CASSFEGNQPQHF. Here the CDR3 DNA reads TGTGCCAGCAGCTTTGAGGGTAACCAGCCCCAGCATTTT.

DNA for the CDR3: TGTGCCAGCAGCTCCGAGGCCGCAACTAATGAAAAACTGTTTTTT. It is translated as CASSSEAATNEKLFF. The genes are TRBV28 and TRBJ1-4; D remains ambiguous. Germline assignment: CDR1 MDHEN and CDR2 SYDVKM. CDR3 size: 15 residues. V was pared by 6 bases and J by 0 bases, with 11 bases between.

The chain joins TRBV25-1 to TRBJ1-1; 8 bases are a match to TRBD1. CDR3 size: 14 residues. Per germline, CDR1 MGHDK and CDR2 SYGVNS. V trimming: 5 bases; J trimming: 5 bases; junction bases outside the gene matches: 7. This CDR3 reads CASSRGQGWTEAFF. The DNA of the CDR3 is TGTGCCAGCAGTCGCGGACAGGGTTGGACTGAAGCTTTCTTT.

The gene calls are TRBV7-3 and TRBJ1-4, with D possibly matching TRBD1 (5 bases). Germline V gives CDR1 SGHTA, CDR2 FQGTGA. V was pared by 3 bases and J by 7 bases, with 9 bases between. The CDR3 spans 13 residues. The CDR3 protein is CASSFGQGEKLFF. The CDR3 DNA reads as TGTGCCAGCAGCTTCGGCCAGGGTGAAAAACTGTTTTTT.

The count of this clone is one. Other nucleotide sequences in the sample specify the same CDR3. The chain employs TRBV14 and TRBJ2-7; possible D gene TRBD1, 5 bases. The CDR3 has 11 residues. V lost 3 bases to trimming and J lost 6 bases, with 6 bases between them. CDR1 is SGHDN and CDR2 is FVKESK in the germline V gene. The CDR3 here is CASSQGLEQYF. CDR3 DNA: TGTGCCAGCAGCCAGGGGCTCGAGCAGTACTTC.